The 28 T cell receptor beta chains given below trace back to one sample, sequenced in a study of Graves' ophthalmopathy and Graves' hyperthyroidism. The study amplified TCR beta CDR3 regions using RNA transcripts. Second-round multiplex PCR came after first-round RT-PCR with HTBI primers. Via MiXCR, TCRdb re-called the multiplex PCR reads, giving one row per CDR3 protein. The sample shows 680,000 or so distinct CDR3 sequences, around a fifth of them seen only once. Material: peripheral blood. These receptors all come from a woman younger than 30 with stable Graves' hyperthyroidism. Some clones in this sample may be carry-over from other donors' samples.

In its sample, this clonotype was seen a few times. A read error may be the cause here, since a much bigger clone is one base away. The CDR3 DNA follows: TGTGCCAGCAGTGGACCTGAAGCTTTCTTT. Protein sequence: CASSGPEAFF. The chain carries TRBV2 and TRBJ1-1, with no clear D. The CDR3 contains 10 residues. The V end was cut by 4 bases, the J end by 6 bases, with 3 bases between. Germline V gene sequence: CDR1 SNHLY, CDR2 FYNNEI.

The rearrangement uses TRBV30 and TRBJ1-2; D is uncertain. Germline V gives CDR1 GTSNPN, CDR2 SVGIG (reference sequence). Trimming stripped 6 bases from V and 8 bases from J, with 13 bases between. There are 11 residues in the CDR3. The CDR3 DNA reads as TGTGCCTGTGAACCCCCCATCGGCTACACCTTC. Translation: CACEPPIGYTF.

The rearrangement uses TRBV28 and TRBJ1-2, with 9 nucleotides matching TRBD1. There are 15 residues in the CDR3. Trimming cost V 6 bases and J 3 bases; bases outside gene matches: 8. Germline V CDR1 and CDR2: MDHEN, SYDVKM. The CDR3 protein is CASSSTGTGHYGYTF. DNA for the CDR3: TGTGCCAGCAGCAGCACCGGGACAGGGCACTATGGCTACACCTTC.

Only a few counts were recorded for this clonotype. The chain recombines TRBV6-2 or TRBV6-3 with TRBJ2-2, with TRBD1 identical over 7 bases. The length of the CDR3 is 15 residues. Trimming took 10 bases from V and 3 from J; bases not matched to a gene: 11. Germline CDR1 MNHEY, CDR2 SVGEGT. This CDR3 reads CATRQGSPDTGELFF. The DNA for the CDR3 is TGTGCCACCCGACAGGGATCACCCGACACCGGGGAGCTGTTTTTT.

In its sample, this clonotype was seen many times. The chain combines TRBV12-3 or TRBV12-4 with TRBJ1-1; 10 nucleotides line up with TRBD1. This CDR3 contains 15 residues. Trimming took 5 bases from V and 2 from J; bases not matched to a gene: 5. CDR3 loop: CASSPRTGGNTEAFF. DNA for the CDR3: TGTGCCAGCAGTCCAAGGACAGGGGGAAACACTGAAGCTTTCTTT.

This clonotype was observed many times. J is TRBJ2-7 and V is TRBV29-1, with D tentatively TRBD2 (5 bases). V was clipped by 5 bases and J by 2 bases, with 10 bases between them. The CDR3 spans 12 residues. CDR1 and CDR2 (germline): SQVTM, ANQGSEA. CDR3 residues: CSVKEAPYEQYF. The CDR3 region has the DNA TGCAGCGTTAAGGAGGCCCCCTACGAGCAGTACTTC.

In its sample, this clonotype was seen many times. This chain joins TRBV11-2 and TRBJ1-1; D is unclear. In germline, CDR1 is SGHAT, CDR2 FQNNGV. This CDR3 is built from 14 residues. Trimming pared 1 base from V and 6 bases from J, leaving 12 bases between. CDR3 sequence (DNA): TGTGCCAGCAGCTTAGGGGCGGGAAACGCTGAAGCTTTCTTT. Translating it yields CASSLGAGNAEAFF.

This clonotype was counted many times. J is TRBJ2-7 and V is TRBV5-1; D is undetermined. This CDR3 contains 13 residues. Per germline, CDR1 SGHRS and CDR2 YFSETQ. V was pared by 3 bases and J by 2 bases, with 9 bases between. In nucleotides, the CDR3 is TGCGCCAGCAGCTGGACGGATACCTACGAGCAGTACTTC. Its translation: CASSWTDTYEQYF.

There are a few counts of this clonotype. J is TRBJ1-6 and V is TRBV20-1, with TRBD1 as a possible D gene (5 bases). This CDR3 spans 13 amino acids. Trimming took 6 bases from V and 7 from J, leaving 13 bases between them. The germline V gene has CDR1 DFQATT and CDR2 SNEGSKA (reference sequence). The CDR3 sequence is CSAHPGRNSPLHF. DNA for the CDR3: TGCAGTGCCCACCCGGGACGAAATTCACCCCTCCACTTT.

The V gene is TRBV5-6, the J gene TRBJ1-5, with a possible D match to TRBD1 (6 bases). Germline V gives CDR1 SGHDT, CDR2 YYEEEE. The CDR3 is 16 residues long. Trimming shortened V by 4 bases and J by 4 bases, and 18 bases separated the two germline ends. The CDR3 is CASSRYGGPGNQPQHF. CDR3 sequence (DNA): TGTGCCAGCAGCCGTTACGGGGGCCCAGGGAATCAGCCCCAGCATTTT.

There are many counts of this clonotype. The rearrangement links TRBV5-1 to TRBJ1-5, with 10 bases that match TRBD1. J lost 7 bases, V lost 0 bases, and 4 bases had no gene match. Germline V gives CDR1 SGHRS, CDR2 YFSETQ. CDR3 length: 15 residues. CDR3 bases: TGCGCCAGCAGCTTGGGACAGGGGGCTCAGCAGCCCCAGCATTTT. Protein product: CASSLGQGAQQPQHF.

This clonotype was recorded many times. The V and J genes are TRBV6-1 and TRBJ2-7, with D possibly matching TRBD2 (6 bases). The ends were cut back, 6 bases at V and 0 bases at J, with 12 bases in the middle. CDR1 and CDR2 from the germline V gene are MNHNS and SASEGT. CDR3 length: 14 amino acids. The DNA of the CDR3 is TGTGCCAGCAGCGCCGAGGGACTCTCCTACGAGCAGTACTTC. This gives the protein CASSAEGLSYEQYF.

This clonotype was observed at least ten times. The rearrangement links TRBV10-3 to TRBJ1-1; D may be TRBD1 (5 bases). The CDR3 is 15 residues long. Germline values: CDR1 ENHRY, CDR2 SYGVKD. V was cut by 6 bases and J by 1 base, with 15 bases left in between. CDR3 sequence (DNA): TGTGCCATCAGGCGAAGCATGACAGAGAACACTGAAGCTTTCTTT. This gives the protein CAIRRSMTENTEAFF.

The gene calls are TRBV12-3 or TRBV12-4 and TRBJ2-7; TRBD2 might be the D (6 bases). The CDR3 loop spans 13 amino acids. Between the trimmed V and J ends, which lost 5 bases and 6 bases, there was a span of 14 bases. The CDR3 coding sequence is TGTGCCAGCAGTGGGACCGCCGGGGGCGAGCAGTACTTC. The encoded protein is CASSGTAGGEQYF.

This clonotype was recorded many times. This chain links TRBV6-1 with TRBJ2-7, with 9 bases lining up with TRBD2. The germline CDR1 and CDR2 sequences are MNHNS and SASEGT. The CDR3 runs 14 residues. Trimming took 7 bases from V and 6 from J; bases not matched to a gene: 10. The DNA of the CDR3 is TGTGCCAGCAAGCGGGGTAGCGGGGGATCCGAGCAGTACTTC. It codes for CASKRGSGGSEQYF.

This clonotype was detected many times. The V gene is TRBV7-9, the J gene TRBJ1-1; 7 bases map to TRBD1. CDR1 is SEHNR and CDR2 is FQNEAQ in the germline V gene (reference sequence). CDR3 size: 15 residues. The V and J ends lost 1 base and 2 bases, in that order; junction bases with no gene match: 4. The CDR3 loop reads CASSLVGGGNTEAFF. CDR3 sequence (DNA): TGTGCCAGCAGCTTAGTAGGAGGGGGCAACACTGAAGCTTTCTTT.

The chain uses TRBV4-1 and TRBJ1-5; D is possibly TRBD1 (5 bases). V shed 1 base and J shed 1 base, with 11 bases lying between them. Germline V gene lookup returns CDR1 MGHRA and CDR2 YSYEKL. CDR3 length: 16 residues. The CDR3, as DNA: TGCGCCAGCAGCCAAGGGACACGACTAAGCAATCAGCCCCAGCATTTT. Protein product: CASSQGTRLSNQPQHF.

Comment on this clonotype: This may come from a read error, since a much larger clone is one base off. The gene calls are TRBV20-1 and TRBJ2-5, with TRBD1 matching over 8 bases. Germline V gene lookup returns CDR1 DFQATT and CDR2 SNEGSKA (reference sequence). The CDR3 length is 14 residues. The CDR3 here is CSASWTGLEETKYF. CDR3 bases: TGCAGTGCTAGCTGGACAGGGTTGGAAGAGACCAAGTACTTC.

This chain links TRBV20-1 with TRBJ2-7; D perhaps matches TRBD2 (5 bases). Germline CDR1 DFQATT, CDR2 SNEGSKA (reference sequence). Trimming cost V 1 base and J 5 bases, with 9 bases left between them. CDR3 length: 12 residues. The chain's CDR3 is CSARVGANEQYF. CDR3 sequence (DNA): TGCAGTGCTAGAGTGGGAGCCAACGAGCAGTACTTC.

The V gene is TRBV3-1, the J gene TRBJ1-1; no definite D call. The length of the CDR3 is 14 residues. The V gene lost 4 bases and the J gene lost 4 bases, with 13 bases spanning the gap. Per germline, CDR1 LGHDT and CDR2 YNNKEL (reference sequence). The CDR3 nucleotides read TGTGCCAGCAGCCCTCATGGGAGTCGCACTGAAGCTTTCTTT. It encodes CASSPHGSRTEAFF.

Many counts were recorded for this clonotype. CDR3 residues: CSVVAVRGLGTEAFF. The CDR3 coding sequence is TGCAGCGTTGTAGCCGTTAGGGGTCTTGGCACTGAAGCTTTCTTT. The chain has TRBV29-1 and TRBJ1-1; D might be TRBD1 (5 bases). Germline V gene lookup returns CDR1 SQVTM and CDR2 ANQGSEA. V lost 4 bases, J lost 4 bases, and 19 bases lay in between. The CDR3 sequence is 15 residues long.

This clonotype occurred many times. V gene TRBV12-3 or TRBV12-4 combines with J gene TRBJ1-5; 10 bases are shared with TRBD1. The CDR3 consists of 16 residues. After removal of 2 bases from V and 4 bases from J, the junction contained 5 bases not matched to a gene. As DNA, the CDR3 is TGTGCCAGCAGTTTACACGGACAGGGGGGAAATCAGCCCCAGCATTTT. Its translation is CASSLHGQGGNQPQHF.

This clonotype was observed at least ten times. The chain uses TRBV27 and TRBJ2-7; TRBD2 aligns across 13 bases. This CDR3 is built from 17 residues. Losses at the gene ends were 0 bases for V and 1 base for J; bases not matched to a gene: 3. Germline assignment: CDR1 MNHEY and CDR2 SMNVEV (reference sequence). CDR3: CASSLSVTSGRSYEQYF. CDR3 sequence (DNA): TGTGCCAGCAGTTTATCAGTGACTAGCGGGAGGTCCTACGAGCAGTACTTC.

This clonotype was detected ten times or more. This sequence joins TRBV6-5 and TRBJ2-7; D may be TRBD2 (5 bases). The CDR3 is made up of 15 amino acids. V lost 1 base to trimming and J lost 2 bases, with 12 bases between them. Germline V gives CDR1 MNHEY, CDR2 SVGAGI. The CDR3 loop is CASSYFSTGTYEQYF. DNA for the CDR3: TGTGCCAGCAGTTACTTTTCGACGGGAACCTACGAGCAGTACTTC.

Notes on this clonotype: This may be a read error, as it is one base from a much larger clone. The rearrangement joins TRBV29-1 to TRBJ2-2; a possible D gene is TRBD2 (5 bases). Between the trimmed V and J ends, which lost 8 bases and 4 bases, there was a span of 17 bases. Germline assignment: CDR1 SQVTM and CDR2 ANQGSEA. The CDR3 is 14 amino acids. This chain's CDR3 is CSNIGRRSTGELFF. CDR3 sequence (DNA): TGCAGCAATATAGGACGGAGGAGCACCGGGGAGCTGTTTTTT.

The chain links TRBV29-1 to TRBJ2-7, with a tentative D call TRBD1 (6 bases). Trimming took 7 bases from V and 2 from J, leaving 15 bases between them. The CDR3 is 13 amino acids. From germline, CDR1 is SQVTM and CDR2 ANQGSEA. The CDR3 spells CSAGQWDAYEQYF. CDR3 nucleotides: TGCAGCGCAGGACAGTGGGACGCCTACGAGCAGTACTTC.

V gene TRBV7-3 combines with J gene TRBJ2-2; weak D call: TRBD2 (5 bases). Germline assignment: CDR1 SGHTA and CDR2 FQGTGA. V lost 4 bases and J lost 8, with 17 bases in between. The CDR3 covers 15 residues. CDR3 amino acids: CASSSIRDPSGELFF. CDR3 coding DNA: TGTGCCAGCAGCTCGATCCGGGATCCCTCGGGGGAGCTGTTTTTT.

The sample holds many counts of this clonotype. This sequence joins TRBV6-1 and TRBJ1-5; possible D gene TRBD1, 5 bases. Trimming took 5 bases from V and 0 from J, leaving 14 bases between them. This CDR3 contains 16 residues. The germline gives CDR1 MNHNS, CDR2 SASEGT. CDR3 nucleotides: TGTGCCAGCAGTCCCGGTGGGGGGTTTAGCAATCAGCCCCAGCATTTT. Residues: CASSPGGGFSNQPQHF.